The rows below give T cell receptor beta chains drawn from one sample of a study of T cells in Graves' hyperthyroidism and ophthalmopathy. TCRdb reanalysed the multiplex PCR reads using MiXCR and keeps one entry per CDR3 protein. This sample has some 570,000 distinct CDR3 sequences, with more than 13% found just once. Material: blood. These TCRs come from a woman aged 18 to 35 with Graves' ophthalmopathy. Each CDR3 is given with its conserved first and last residue. D genes are given only for firm matches. Clone size is given for some rows only: seen once, a few or many times, or a class if the clone is expanded.

v_call: TRBV7-9
clone_size: few
d_call: TRBD1
j_call: TRBJ1-2
cdr3_nt: TGTGCCAGCAGCTTACCCCGGGGACAGGGAGACCCGGTAGATGGCTACACCTTC
cdr3_aa: CASSLPRGQGDPVDGYTF

v_call: TRBV27
clone_size: many
d_call: NA
j_call: TRBJ2-7
cdr3_nt: TGTGCCAGCAGTTTCAGGGAAGGGCAATACGAGCAGTACTTC
cdr3_aa: CASSFREGQYEQYF

v_call: TRBV4-2
clone_size: many
d_call: NA
j_call: TRBJ1-5
cdr3_nt: TGTGCCAGCAGCCAAGCCAGCAGGGGTCAGCCCCAGCATTTT
cdr3_aa: CASSQASRGQPQHF

v_call: TRBV12-5
clone_size: few
d_call: NA
j_call: TRBJ1-3
cdr3_nt: TGTGCTAGCCTCCCGGACTCTGGAAACACCATATATTTT
cdr3_aa: CASLPDSGNTIYF

v_call: TRBV5-1
clone_size: many
d_call: NA
j_call: TRBJ2-3
cdr3_nt: TGCGCCAGCGCGCCGATAGCGGCTAACACAGATACGCAGTATTTT
cdr3_aa: CASAPIAANTDTQYF

v_call: TRBV7-2
clone_size: many
d_call: NA
j_call: TRBJ1-2
cdr3_nt: TGTGCCAGCAGCCCCGCGGACGGGGGGCGTAGAGGCTACACCTTC
cdr3_aa: CASSPADGGRRGYTF

v_call: TRBV11-2
clone_size: many
d_call: NA
j_call: TRBJ2-5
cdr3_nt: TGTGCCAGCAGCTTTGGGCGGACTACACAAGAGACCCAGTACTTC
cdr3_aa: CASSFGRTTQETQYF

v_call: TRBV2
clone_size: many
d_call: NA
j_call: TRBJ2-3
cdr3_nt: TGTGCCAGCAGGGAAACTAGAGATACGCAGTATTTT
cdr3_aa: CASRETRDTQYF

v_call: TRBV10-3
clone_size: many
d_call: NA
j_call: TRBJ2-7
cdr3_nt: TGTGCCATCAGACCCTTGGGACTCAAGGATAACACCTACGAGCAGTACTTC
cdr3_aa: CAIRPLGLKDNTYEQYF

v_call: TRBV3-1
clone_size: many
d_call: TRBD2
j_call: TRBJ2-7
cdr3_nt: TGTGCCAGCAGGGGGACTAGCGTCTACGAGCAGTACTTC
cdr3_aa: CASRGTSVYEQYF

v_call: TRBV20-1
clone_size: many
d_call: TRBD1
j_call: TRBJ2-1
cdr3_nt: TGCAGTGCGTACAGGGGTACCTCCTACAATGAGCAGTTCTTC
cdr3_aa: CSAYRGTSYNEQFF

v_call: TRBV11-2
clone_size: many
d_call: TRBD1
j_call: TRBJ1-3
cdr3_nt: TGTGCCAGCAGCTTAGGAGGGGGCGGAAACACCATATATTTT
cdr3_aa: CASSLGGGGNTIYF

v_call: TRBV10-3
clone_size: NA
d_call: TRBD1
j_call: TRBJ1-1
cdr3_nt: TGTGCCATCAGGGCTAGACAGGGGGCGATGAACACTGAAGCTTTCTTT
cdr3_aa: CAIRARQGAMNTEAFF

v_call: TRBV28
clone_size: few
d_call: NA
j_call: TRBJ2-1
cdr3_nt: TGTGCCAGCGGCTCCGCCGAGGAGTCCTACAATGAGCAGTTCTTC
cdr3_aa: CASGSAEESYNEQFF

v_call: TRBV28
clone_size: many
d_call: NA
j_call: TRBJ1-5
cdr3_nt: TGTGCCAGCGAAGACAGTCTCAATCAGCCCCAGCATTTT
cdr3_aa: CASEDSLNQPQHF

v_call: TRBV19
clone_size: few
d_call: NA
j_call: TRBJ2-2
cdr3_nt: TGTGCCAGTAGTGCGGGGGCGGGAGTAGACACCGGGGAGCTGTTTTTT
cdr3_aa: CASSAGAGVDTGELFF

v_call: TRBV9
clone_size: many
d_call: TRBD2
j_call: TRBJ2-5
cdr3_nt: TGTGCCAGCAGCGCTCTAGCGGGAGTAGAGACCCAGTACTTC
cdr3_aa: CASSALAGVETQYF